The 32 T cell receptor beta chains given below trace back to one sample, sequenced in a study of blood T cells in healthy people across ages. The authors ran a second PCR of about 6 to 11 cycles using a sample-barcoded 5' primer and a J-beta primer mix. TCRdb reprocessed the 5' RACE reads via MiXCR and lists one record per CDR3 protein. The sample has 850,000 to 1,100,000 distinct CDR3 sequences; under 40% are singletons. Sequencing was done on a sample of blood. All receptors come from a man between 18 and 29 years old in good health.

CDR3 in amino acids: CASSGETRTGELFF. The CDR3 bases are TGTGCCAGCAGTGGCGAGACCCGGACCGGGGAGCTGTTTTTT. The chain combines TRBV2 with TRBJ2-2; D uncertain. The germline CDR1 and CDR2 sequences are SNHLY and FYNNEI. Trimming left V 4 bases short and J 5 bases short, with 11 bases between. There are 14 residues in the CDR3.

The chain uses TRBV12-3 or TRBV12-4 and TRBJ2-3, with 15 bases that match TRBD2. V was clipped by 5 bases and J by 2 bases; unmatched bases: 5. This CDR3 region has 17 residues. This CDR3 is CASSPGTSGGHTDTQYF. CDR3 bases: TGTGCCAGCAGTCCCGGGACTAGCGGGGGGCACACAGATACGCAGTATTTT.

This clonotype showed up just a few times. This chain links TRBV5-1 with TRBJ1-1; TRBD1 might be the D (6 bases). The length of the CDR3 is 16 residues. The germline gives CDR1 SGHRS, CDR2 YFSETQ. V gave up 5 bases and J gave up 4 bases, with 21 bases separating them. CDR3 sequence (DNA): TGCGCCAGCAGAAGTGGGAAGGGGGTCAAGAGCACTGAAGCTTTCTTT. Translating gives CASRSGKGVKSTEAFF.

Of note for this clonotype: One end of the junction does not line up with germline, which may come from a read error. V usage is TRBV12-3 or TRBV12-4 and J usage is TRBJ2-2; no firm D call. The CDR3 contains 15 residues. The CDR3 loop reads CVSSLRQPNTGELFF. CDR3 coding DNA: TGTGTCAGCAGTCTTAGACAACCTAACACCGGGGAGCTGTTTTTT.

In the case of this clonotype: An end of the junction differs from the germline gene, which may be a read error. The chain carries TRBV6-2 or TRBV6-3 and TRBJ1-1, with D perhaps matching TRBD1 (6 bases). The length of the CDR3 is 17 residues. The germline gives CDR1 MNHEY, CDR2 SVGEGT. CDR3 sequence (DNA): TGTGCCGGCAGTTACTCCGGACAGATCGGAGTGAACACTGAAGCTTTCTTT. Protein product: CAGSYSGQIGVNTEAFF.

V usage is TRBV4-1 and J usage is TRBJ2-7; D is undetermined. This CDR3 comprises 15 residues. V was cut by 1 base and J by 2 bases, with 12 bases left in between. Per germline, CDR1 MGHRA and CDR2 YSYEKL. The CDR3, as DNA: TGCGCCAGCAGCCAAGGCTACTCCTCAGCCTACGAGCAGTACTTC. This sequence encodes CASSQGYSSAYEQYF.

This clonotype was found many times. The gene calls are TRBV12-3 or TRBV12-4 and TRBJ1-2; TRBD1 matches at 7 bases. V lost 5 bases to trimming and J lost 8 bases; unmatched junction nucleotides: 5. There are 12 residues in the CDR3. The CDR3 DNA sequence: TGTGCCAGCAGTCCTGGGACAGACGGCTACACCTTC. Protein product: CASSPGTDGYTF.

In the case of this clonotype: At one boundary the junction diverges from the germline segment, which might be a read error. The chain couples TRBV4-1 to TRBJ2-2; tentatively, D is TRBD1 or TRBD2 (5 bases each). From germline, CDR1 is MGHRA and CDR2 YSYEKL. This CDR3 contains 13 residues. CDR3 nucleotides: TGCGCCAACAGCCAAGTAGGGACCGAGGAGCTGTTTTTT. Its protein is CANSQVGTEELFF.

This clonotype was counted only a few times. The chain carries TRBV12-3 or TRBV12-4 and TRBJ2-6, with a tentative D call TRBD1 (6 bases). The CDR3 spans 17 residues. V was shortened by 3 bases and J by 1 base, with 13 bases between the two germline ends. The CDR3 region is CASSLPGEPSGANVLTF. The CDR3 DNA is TGTGCCAGCAGTTTGCCAGGGGAACCTTCTGGGGCCAACGTCCTGACTTTC.

Regarding this clonotype: One junction end disagrees with the germline gene, perhaps due to a read error. The chain links TRBV7-2 to TRBJ1-2; possible D gene TRBD1, 5 bases. There are 14 residues in the CDR3. Germline V CDR1 and CDR2: SGHTA, FQGNSA. CDR3: CASSFAGLNYGFTF. DNA for the CDR3: TGTGCCAGCAGCTTCGCAGGGCTGAACTATGGCTTCACCTTC. Together with reference TRBV7-2 and TRBJ1-2, the CDR3 gives the full variable domain: GAGVSQSPSNKVTEKGKDVELRCDPISGHTALYWYRQSLGQGLEFLIYFQGNSAPDKSGLPSDRFSAERTGGSVSTLTIQRTQQEDSAVYLCASSFAGLNYGFTFGSGTRLTVV.

The V gene is TRBV20-1, the J gene TRBJ1-2; 9 bases line up with TRBD1. CDR1 and CDR2 from the germline V gene are DFQATT and SNEGSKA (reference sequence). V trimming: 5 bases; J trimming: 5 bases; junction bases outside the gene matches: 3. The CDR3 sequence is 12 residues long. For the CDR3, the DNA is TGCAGTGCTGCGACAGGGGGATATGGCTACACCTTC. Translated: CSAATGGYGYTF.

This clonotype was seen more than once but under ten times. The chain uses TRBV4-1 and TRBJ1-5; TRBD1 matches 8 bases. The germline gives CDR1 MGHRA, CDR2 YSYEKL. The V gene end was trimmed by 1 base and the J gene end by 1 base; junction bases not matched to a gene: 3. This CDR3 is built from 16 residues. CDR3 residues: CASSQAGGTSNQPQHF. The CDR3 DNA reads as TGCGCCAGCAGCCAAGCAGGGGGCACGAGCAATCAGCCCCAGCATTTT.

The rearrangement uses TRBV12-3 or TRBV12-4 and TRBJ1-1; D is unclear. The CDR3 spans 13 residues. The V gene lost 7 bases and the J gene lost 3 bases, with 12 bases spanning the gap. CDR3 loop: CASIESLDTEAFF. In DNA form, the CDR3 reads TGTGCCAGCATCGAATCCTTAGACACTGAAGCTTTCTTT.

There are a few counts of this clonotype. The V gene is TRBV4-3, the J gene TRBJ2-1, with TRBD2 matching 7 bases. J was trimmed by 1 base and V by 1 base; bases with no gene match: 7. CDR1 and CDR2 (germline): LGHNA, YSLEER. The CDR3 totals 17 residues. This CDR3 is CASSQVDSGPSYNEQFF. CDR3 nucleotide sequence: TGCGCCAGCAGCCAAGTTGATAGCGGGCCATCCTACAATGAGCAGTTCTTC.

This clonotype has only a few counts. V gene TRBV4-3 combines with J gene TRBJ1-2; D gene uncertain. Per the germline V gene, CDR1 is LGHNA and CDR2 is YSLEER. The V gene lost 1 base and the J gene lost 4 bases, with 13 bases spanning the gap. This CDR3 has 15 amino acids. CDR3 protein: CASSQVRISIYGYTF. The CDR3 DNA reads as TGCGCCAGCAGCCAAGTTCGGATATCCATCTATGGCTACACCTTC.

CDR3 nucleotides: TGCGCCAGCAGCCCTAGCGGGGCGAACACAGATACGCAGTATTTT. Translating it yields CASSPSGANTDTQYF. The rearrangement uses TRBV4-1 and TRBJ2-3; 9 bases are a match to TRBD2. J was trimmed by 2 bases and V by 4 bases; bases with no gene match: 4. CDR1 and CDR2 (germline): MGHRA, YSYEKL. This CDR3 comprises 15 residues.

The chain recombines TRBV7-8 with TRBJ1-1; D perhaps matches TRBD1 (5 bases). The CDR3 is 14 residues long. Between the trimmed V and J ends, which lost 2 bases and 1 base, there was a span of 8 bases. The germline V gene has CDR1 SGHVS and CDR2 FQNEAQ. DNA of the CDR3: TGTGCCAGCAGCTTAATGACAGCGAACACTGAAGCTTTCTTT. Translating it yields CASSLMTANTEAFF.

The rearrangement uses TRBV27 and TRBJ1-2; D might be TRBD1 (6 bases). CDR1 is MNHEY and CDR2 is SMNVEV in the germline V gene (reference sequence). V lost 0 bases to trimming and J lost 5 bases, with 10 bases between them. CDR3 length: 14 residues. The CDR3 bases are TGTGCCAGCAGTTTATCGAGGACAGATTATGGCTACACCTTC. It codes for CASSLSRTDYGYTF.

The chain has TRBV9 and TRBJ2-7; 7 positions match TRBD1. The trim removed 3 bases at V and 2 bases at J, leaving 5 bases unmatched. This CDR3 spans 14 amino acids. CDR1 SGDLS and CDR2 YYNGEE come from the germline V gene. The DNA for the CDR3 is TGTGCCAGCAGCGCGGGACAGCATACCTACGAGCAGTACTTC. Translated: CASSAGQHTYEQYF. The entire variable domain, with the rest obtained from reference TRBV9 and TRBJ2-7, is as follows: DSGVTQTPKHLITATGQRVTLRCSPRSGDLSVYWYQQSLDQGLQFLIQYYNGEERAKGNILERFSAQQFPDLHSELNLSSLELGDSALYFCASSAGQHTYEQYFGPGTRLTVT.

CDR3 region: CASSQGQGISPNGYTF. The CDR3 coding sequence is TGCGCCAGCAGCCAGGGGCAGGGGATATCTCCCAATGGCTACACCTTC. The V gene is TRBV4-3, the J gene TRBJ1-2; tentatively, D is TRBD1 (6 bases). The germline CDR1 and CDR2 sequences are LGHNA and YSLEER. The CDR3 has 16 residues. V lost 3 bases to trimming and J lost 6 bases, with 20 bases between them.

The V gene is TRBV28, the J gene TRBJ2-2; D is unclear. The V and J ends lost 3 bases and 4 bases respectively, with 9 bases between them. This CDR3 region has 14 residues. CDR1 is MDHEN, CDR2 SYDVKM, per germline. CDR3 region: CASSLPGLTGELFF. The CDR3 bases are TGTGCCAGCAGTTTGCCGGGCCTCACCGGGGAGCTGTTTTTT. Together with reference TRBV28 and TRBJ2-2, the CDR3 gives the full variable domain: DVKVTQSSRYLVKRTGEKVFLECVQDMDHENMFWYRQDPGLGLRLIYFSYDVKMKEKGDIPEGYSVSREKKERFSLILESASTNQTSMYLCASSLPGLTGELFFGEGSRLTVL.

This clonotype was seen a few times. The chain has TRBV4-2 and TRBJ1-5; 10 bases fit TRBD1. This CDR3 has 19 residues. Germline loops: CDR1 LGHNA, CDR2 YNFKEQ. The J segment lost 0 bases and the V segment lost 2 bases, leaving 10 bases of the junction unmatched. The DNA of the CDR3 is TGTGCCAGCAGCCAATGGGGACAGGGGAATATTGGTAGCAATCAGCCCCAGCATTTT. Translation: CASSQWGQGNIGSNQPQHF.

Concerning this clonotype: A much larger clone lies a single base off, so this may be a read error. The chain couples TRBV4-2 to TRBJ2-3, with unresolved D. The CDR3 contains 12 residues. Germline V gene sequence: CDR1 LGHNA, CDR2 YNFKEQ. Here the CDR3 reads CTSSQVADTQYF. In DNA form, the CDR3 reads TGTACCAGCAGCCAAGTGGCAGATACGCAGTATTTT.

V is TRBV20-1 and J is TRBJ1-5, with a tentative D call TRBD1 (6 bases). Trimming shortened V by 5 bases and J by 5 bases, and 19 bases separated the two germline ends. CDR3 length equals 15 residues. CDR1 is DFQATT, CDR2 SNEGSKA, per germline (reference sequence). The CDR3 nucleotides are TGCAGTGCTGCGCGGGGGCAGGTCTCTCATCAGCCCCAGCATTTT. As protein: CSAARGQVSHQPQHF.

The table lists this clonotype with a few counts. The rearrangement uses TRBV12-3 or TRBV12-4 and TRBJ1-2; the match to TRBD1 covers 7 bases. The CDR3 totals 17 residues. J was trimmed by 1 base and V by 5 bases; bases with no gene match: 13. The chain's CDR3 is CASSPHSGTVYNYGYTF. The CDR3 region has the DNA TGTGCCAGCAGTCCCCACTCCGGGACAGTCTATAACTATGGCTACACCTTC.

The rearrangement joins TRBV7-2 to TRBJ2-7; 7 bases match TRBD2. In germline, CDR1 is SGHTA, CDR2 FQGNSA. Trimming cost V 5 bases and J 7 bases; bases outside gene matches: 14. This CDR3 comprises 15 residues. The CDR3 reads CASSKTSVSYNEQYF. DNA of the CDR3: TGTGCCAGCAGCAAAACTAGCGTCTCCTACAATGAGCAGTACTTC.

This chain joins TRBV5-1 and TRBJ2-1; D possibly corresponds to TRBD1 (6 bases). The germline V gene encodes CDR1 SGHRS and CDR2 YFSETQ. The CDR3 is 13 amino acids. Deletions cut 3 bases from V and 6 bases from J, with 10 bases between. The CDR3 region is CASSSEGGNEQFF. Written as DNA, the CDR3 is TGCGCCAGCAGCTCCGAAGGGGGCAATGAGCAGTTCTTC.

The chain is built from TRBV29-1 and TRBJ2-1; D is undetermined. CDR1 and CDR2 (germline): SQVTM, ANQGSEA. This CDR3 contains 12 residues. The V end lost 0 bases, the J end lost 6 bases, and 6 bases lay between the germline ends. CDR3 in amino acids: CSVEDDPNEQFF. CDR3 coding DNA: TGCAGCGTTGAAGATGACCCCAATGAGCAGTTCTTC.

A remark on this clonotype: One junction end does not reproduce the germline sequence, and a read error may be involved. This rearrangement joins TRBV6-4 to TRBJ2-1, with 8 bases identical to TRBD2. Germline V gene lookup returns CDR1 MRHNA and CDR2 SNTAGT. There are 15 residues in the CDR3. The CDR3 nucleotides are TGTGCCAGCAGTGACGCGGGGGGCTCCTACGATGAGCAGTTCTTC. Amino acids: CASSDAGGSYDEQFF.

The chain joins TRBV3-1 to TRBJ2-1; TRBD2 might be the D (6 bases). Trimming took off 1 base at V and 9 bases at J, with 16 bases between the two ends. CDR3 length: 15 residues. Germline V gene data show CDR1 as LGHDT and CDR2 as YNNKEL (reference sequence). CDR3 sequence reads: CASSQGLAERGEQFF. The CDR3, as DNA: TGTGCCAGCAGCCAAGGGTTAGCGGAGAGGGGTGAGCAGTTCTTC.

This clonotype was picked up a small number of times. Just one base apart from a much larger clone, this may be a read error. This chain connects TRBV5-1 to TRBJ2-1, with a possible D match to TRBD1 (5 bases). V was pared by 2 bases and J by 13 bases, with 25 bases between. Germline V gene lookup returns CDR1 SGHRS and CDR2 YFSETQ. The CDR3 runs to 16 residues. The CDR3 loop reads CASSLPTDRKRETQFF. CDR3 bases: TGCGCCAGCAGCTTACCGACAGACCGAAAACGAGAGACCCAGTTCTTC.

This clonotype was found a few times. V usage is TRBV12-3 or TRBV12-4 and J usage is TRBJ2-7; D gene unclear. This CDR3 comprises 12 residues. V was shortened by 2 bases and J by 2 bases, with 4 bases between the two germline ends. In DNA form, the CDR3 reads TGTGCCAGCAGTTTAAATGCCTACGAGCAGTACTTC. This translates into CASSLNAYEQYF.